Listed below are T cell receptor beta chains from one sample, sequenced in a study of blood T cell repertoires in COVID-19. Here immunoSEQ multiplex PCR was the method, and the copy in TCRdb shows in-frame clones only, minus some. The top ten clones hold 10% to 11% of a sample with 150,000 to 200,000 clones, 86% of them seen once. What was sequenced was peripheral blood. These receptors all come from a woman aged 55-70 years with COVID-19, enrolled during active disease. Each CDR3 is given with its conserved first and last residue. A D gene is named only where the DNA matches it firmly. For some rows the clone size is stated as once, few or many, or as a class when expanded; others skip it.

D gene | J gene | V gene | clone size | CDR3 DNA | CDR3 protein
. | TRBJ1-3 | TRBV7-6 | . | TGTGCCAGCAGCTTAGCTGTGACGGAGCCTGGAAACACCATATATTTT | CASSLAVTEPGNTIYF
TRBD1 | TRBJ1-6 | TRBV4-3 | few | TGCGCCAGCAGCGATGGGACAGGGCGAAATTCACCCCTCCACTTT | CASSDGTGRNSPLHF
TRBD2 | TRBJ2-7 | TRBV5-6 | . | TGTGCCAGCAGCACCGGGACTAGTATTTACGAGCAGTACTTC | CASSTGTSIYEQYF
TRBD2 | TRBJ2-1 | TRBV19 | . | TGTGCCAGTTCCCCCCACGGGACTAGCGGTTTACGTGAGCAGTTCTTC | CASSPHGTSGLREQFF
. | TRBJ2-7 | TRBV11-2 | . | TGTGCCAGCAGCTCCATAGCGTACGAGCAGTACTTC | CASSSIAYEQYF
. | TRBJ2-7 | TRBV11-1 | . | TGTGCCAGCAGCCCTAAGGACAGAACCCTTACGGGGCAGTACTTC | CASSPKDRTLTGQYF
TRBD2 | TRBJ2-1 | TRBV6-2/TRBV6-3 | . | TGTGCCAGCAGTTCCCCGACTAGCGGGAACAATGAGCAGTTCTTC | CASSSPTSGNNEQFF
. | TRBJ1-1 | TRBV28 | . | TGTGCCAGCATCCCGGGACAGAACACTGAAGCTTTCTTT | CASIPGQNTEAFF
TRBD1 | TRBJ1-2 | TRBV7-2 | . | TGTGCCAGCAGACGGGACAGGGCCCAAATCTATGGCTACACCTTC | CASRRDRAQIYGYTF
. | TRBJ1-2 | TRBV6-8 | . | TGTGCCAGCCCACAGGGCCCCGCCCAAACCTTCGACGCTAGATTC | CASPQGPAQTFDARF
TRBD2 | TRBJ2-2 | TRBV19 | . | TGTGCCAGTATTCATTCCGGGACTAGCGGTCCCACCGGGGAGCTGTTTTTT | CASIHSGTSGPTGELFF
TRBD1 | TRBJ1-4 | TRBV19 | . | TGTGCCAGTAGTCCAGAGGGGGCCCGAATGAAAAAACTGTTTTTT | CASSPEGARMKKLFF
. | TRBJ1-1 | TRBV18 | . | TGTGCCAGCTCCCCAATACCCAGGGTCCTCGGGACTGAAGCTTTCTTT | CASSPIPRVLGTEAFF
. | TRBJ1-2 | TRBV28 | . | TGTGCCGTCGTTCCGGGGAACTATGGCTACACCTTC | CAVVPGNYGYTF
. | TRBJ2-1 | TRBV7-2 | . | TGTGCCAGCAGCTTTGCTATGTATGAGCAGTTCTTC | CASSFAMYEQFF
. | TRBJ1-1 | TRBV6-5 | . | TGTGCCAGCTCAACAGCAATGAACACTGAAGCTTTCTTT | CASSTAMNTEAFF
TRBD2 | TRBJ2-2 | TRBV9 | . | TGTGCCAGCAGCGTAGTGGGTAGCGGGGCGAACACCGGGGAGCTGTTTTTT | CASSVVGSGANTGELFF
TRBD1 | TRBJ1-6 | TRBV28 | . | TGTGCCAGCAGTTTCGGCGGAGGGGGCAATTCACCCCTCCACTTT | CASSFGGGGNSPLHF
. | TRBJ1-1 | TRBV5-1 | . | TGCGCCAGCAGCTTGGCCGGTGGAGCCAACACTGAAGCTTTCTTT | CASSLAGGANTEAFF
TRBD1 | TRBJ1-2 | TRBV6-5 | . | TGTGCCAGCAGACTCGGGACAGTACGTGGCTACACCTTC | CASRLGTVRGYTF
TRBD2 | TRBJ2-2 | TRBV12-5 | . | TGTGCTAGTGGTTGGGGGACTAGCGCCGGGGAGCTGTTTTTT | CASGWGTSAGELFF
TRBD2 | TRBJ2-3 | TRBV9 | . | TGTGCCAGCAGCGTTAGCGGGAGAACAGATACGCAGTATTTT | CASSVSGRTDTQYF
. | TRBJ2-2 | TRBV6-5 | . | TGTGCCAGCGCGGACAGCATTAACACCGGGGAGCTGTTTTTT | CASADSINTGELFF
. | TRBJ2-7 | TRBV7-2 | . | TGTGCCAGCAGCTTGGGTAGCGCACGCGAGCAGTACTTC | CASSLGSAREQYF
. | TRBJ2-6 | TRBV6-4 | . | TGTGCCAGCAGTGAACGAGGGTCTGGGGCCAACGTCCTGACTTTC | CASSERGSGANVLTF
. | TRBJ1-1 | TRBV24-1 | . | TGTGCCACCAGTGATTCCACGAAGGACCGGCGGGGGACTGAAGCTTTCTTT | CATSDSTKDRRGTEAFF
TRBD2 | TRBJ2-7 | TRBV6-6 | . | TGTGCCAGCGGAGATAGCGGGCTCTCCTACGAGCAGTACTTC | CASGDSGLSYEQYF
. | TRBJ2-4 | TRBV28 | . | TGTGCCAGCAGAAATGACAGGAGAGGCAAAAACATTCAGTACTTC | CASRNDRRGKNIQYF
TRBD1 | TRBJ1-1 | TRBV18 | . | TGTGCCAGCTCACCGGGGACAGCGCTTGAAGCTTTCTTT | CASSPGTALEAFF
. | TRBJ1-5 | TRBV18 | few | TGTGCCAGCTCCCCGCAGGACAATCAGCCCCAGCATTTT | CASSPQDNQPQHF